This TCR beta chain originates from a study of cytomegalovirus exposure and HLA in healthy donors. Study conclusions and caveats: Altogether, 150 to 200 TCR beta chains were recorded as cytomegalovirus-associated. Subsequent analysis of the approximately 110 validation repertoires found a tendency for first-cohort TCR clusters to co-occur.

With regard to this clone: Its antigen is not known.

Only in-frame clones appear in the TCRdb table, and some are missing; sequencing was by immunoSEQ multiplex PCR. The repertoire holds about 88,000 clones, around 96% seen once, with 0.6% to 0.85% in the top ten. Germline CDR1 and CDR2: LNHDA and SQIVND (reference sequence). The CDR3 is made up of 15 amino acids. V was clipped by 4 bases and J by 1 base; unmatched bases: 4. Specimen: PBMCs. The origin of this receptor is a man between 18 and 35 years old in good health and CMV-seronegative. V and J are TRBV19 and TRBJ1-5; 7 bases line up with TRBD1. Written as DNA, the CDR3 is TGTGCCAGTAGTAAAGGACAGGCAAGCAATCAGCCCCAGCATTTT. Translated, it gives CASSKGQASNQPQHF.